The subject of this entry is one TCR beta chain. Its cognate antigen is unknown. This record belongs to a study of CXCR3-negative and CXCR3-positive naive CD8 T cells. Carrying UMI labels, the TRB cDNA libraries were prepared through 5' RACE. TCRdb reprocessed the 5' RACE reads, keeping one entry per CDR3 protein, no DNA. This sample's table reports about 40,000 distinct CDR3 sequences. CDR3 size: 14 residues. CDR1 and CDR2 from the germline V gene are MRHNA and SNTAGT. Whole-study findings and limits: Both naive subsets had comparably high diversity; memory CD8+ cells much lower.

The chain couples TRBV6-4 to TRBJ2-3; TCRdb indicates TRBD1, and absent DNA this call remains unverified. This sequence originates from a human donor in good health. Some clones in this sample may be carry-over from other donors' samples. The specimen sequenced was memory CD8+ T cells from blood. The CDR3 protein is CASSDQGGTDTQYF.